The rows below give T cell receptor beta chains drawn from one sample of a study of T cell responses to AZD1222 COVID-19 vaccine. Using immunoSEQ multiplex PCR, the repertoire was profiled, and TCRdb retains in-frame clones only, with some absent. This table has 99,000 or so clones, roughly 88% appearing once. Here the sequenced sample was peripheral blood, taken on day 0 of AZD1222 vaccination. The source of these receptors is an adult in good health. CDR3s include the opening cysteine and the closing phenylalanine or tryptophan. A D gene is named only where the DNA matches it firmly. The size of a clone is reported for some rows only, either as once, few or many, or as a class for expanded clones.

D gene	V gene	clone size	J gene	CDR3 protein	CDR3 DNA
TRBD2	TRBV18	once	TRBJ2-1	CASSPAGRAGNEQFF	TGTGCCAGCTCACCAGCCGGGAGGGCCGGCAATGAGCAGTTCTTC
TRBD1	TRBV27	.	TRBJ2-6	CASSTLLTGTSGANVLTF	TGTGCCAGCAGTACTTTACTGACAGGGACATCAGGGGCCAACGTCCTGACTTTC
.	TRBV2	.	TRBJ1-4	CASSGTRQVNEKLFF	TGTGCCAGCAGTGGAACTAGGCAAGTTAATGAAAAACTGTTTTTT
.	TRBV5-8	.	TRBJ1-3	CASSGGDLRRGNTIYF	TGTGCCAGCAGCGGTGGCGACCTCCGGAGGGGAAACACCATATATTTT
.	TRBV7-2	.	TRBJ2-3	CASSLSGTDTQYF	TGTGCCAGCAGCTTATCGGGCACAGATACGCAGTATTTT
.	TRBV6-9	.	TRBJ2-7	CASSTRFYEQYF	TGTGCCAGCAGCACCAGGTTTTACGAGCAGTACTTC
.	TRBV3-1/TRBV3-2	.	TRBJ1-1	CASSLKTANTEAFF	TGTGCCAGCAGCCTCAAGACTGCGAACACTGAAGCTTTCTTT
.	TRBV18	.	TRBJ1-1	CASSPDTLRNTEAFF	TGTGCCAGCTCACCAGACACACTCAGGAACACTGAAGCTTTCTTT
.	TRBV2	.	TRBJ1-5	CASSGEIVQPQHF	TGTGCCAGCTCCGGGGAGATAGTGCAGCCCCAGCATTTT
.	TRBV11-2	.	TRBJ2-7	CASSLLLGYEQYF	TGTGCCAGCAGCTTATTATTGGGCTACGAGCAGTACTTC
.	TRBV4-3	.	TRBJ1-2	CASSWQGLSNYGYTF	TGCGCCAGCAGCTGGCAAGGCCTCAGTAACTATGGCTACACCTTC
TRBD2	TRBV5-6	.	TRBJ2-3	CASSLGLAASSTDTQYF	TGTGCCAGCAGCTTGGGACTAGCGGCCTCTAGCACAGATACGCAGTATTTT
TRBD1	TRBV6-5	.	TRBJ2-5	CASSSGGETQYF	TGTGCCAGCAGTTCAGGGGGCGAGACCCAGTACTTC
TRBD1	TRBV5-5	.	TRBJ2-7	CASSPRGGPSYEQYF	TGTGCCAGCAGCCCCCGAGGGGGCCCAAGCTACGAGCAGTACTTC
.	TRBV6-2/TRBV6-3	.	TRBJ2-7	CASSVLNGEQYF	TGTGCCAGCAGTGTACTAAATGGCGAGCAGTACTTC
.	TRBV28	.	TRBJ2-7	CASSSYTASETYEQYF	TGTGCCAGCAGTTCTTATACGGCTAGCGAAACCTACGAGCAGTACTTC
TRBD2	TRBV11-2	.	TRBJ2-4	CASSTAGTSGLAKNIQYF	TGTGCCAGCAGCACGGCCGGGACTAGCGGACTAGCCAAAAACATTCAGTACTTC
.	TRBV15	few	TRBJ1-1	CATSRPDTLNTEAFF	TGTGCCACCAGCAGACCGGACACCCTGAACACTGAAGCTTTCTTT
.	TRBV4-3	.	TRBJ2-6	CASSQDMSSGANVLTF	TGCGCCAGCAGCCAAGATATGAGCTCTGGGGCCAACGTCCTGACTTTC
TRBD2	TRBV25-1	.	TRBJ2-5	CASSLRTSGRAPETQYF	TGTGCCAGCAGTCTAAGGACTAGCGGGAGGGCGCCGGAGACCCAGTACTTC
.	TRBV28	.	TRBJ2-2	CASGYTGELFF	TGTGCCAGCGGATACACCGGGGAGCTGTTTTTT
TRBD1	TRBV12-3/TRBV12-4	.	TRBJ2-7	CASRGTAAYEQYF	TGTGCCAGCAGGGGGACAGCCGCCTACGAGCAGTACTTC
TRBD2	TRBV28	.	TRBJ2-5	CASSTAVSGGEETQYF	TGTGCCAGCAGTACGGCTGTCTCCGGGGGGGAAGAGACCCAGTACTTC
TRBD1	TRBV6-2/TRBV6-3	.	TRBJ2-3	CASSHRGYTDTQYF	TGTGCCAGCAGCCACAGGGGGTATACAGATACGCAGTATTTT
.	TRBV28	.	TRBJ1-5	CASSYLGSVLSNQPQHF	TGTGCCAGCAGTTATCTAGGGTCTGTGCTTAGCAATCAGCCCCAGCATTTT
TRBD1	TRBV27	.	TRBJ1-3	CASSLTLGQGGYSGNTIYF	TGTGCCAGCAGTCTCACCCTCGGACAGGGGGGGTACTCCGGAAACACCATATATTTT
.	TRBV27	.	TRBJ2-2	CASSLLGRFRWNTGELFF	TGTGCCAGCAGTTTATTGGGGCGGTTTAGATGGAACACCGGGGAGCTGTTTTTT
.	TRBV3-1/TRBV3-2	.	TRBJ2-7	CASSHLAQGCEQYF	TGTGCCAGCAGCCACCTAGCTCAGGGGTGCGAGCAGTACTTC
.	TRBV20-1	.	TRBJ1-3	CSARGNTIYF	TGCAGTGCCAGGGGAAACACCATATATTTT
TRBD2	TRBV6-1	.	TRBJ2-3	CASSEWDWGERDRADTQYF	TGTGCCAGCAGTGAATGGGACTGGGGTGAGCGGGATAGGGCAGATACGCAGTATTTT
.	TRBV6-6	once	TRBJ1-3	CASSKTYGSGNTIYF	TGTGCCAGCAGTAAGACGTACGGCTCTGGAAACACCATATATTTT
.	TRBV5-8	.	TRBJ1-5	CASSPHRNSNQPQHF	TGTGCCAGCAGCCCTCACCGTAATAGCAATCAGCCCCAGCATTTT
.	TRBV7-2	.	TRBJ2-7	CASSFASDDYEQYF	TGTGCCAGCAGCTTCGCTAGCGACGATTACGAGCAGTACTTC
TRBD2	TRBV18	.	TRBJ2-5	CASSELAGGLQETQYF	TGTGCCAGCTCGGAACTAGCGGGGGGGCTCCAAGAGACCCAGTACTTC
TRBD1	TRBV5-5	.	TRBJ1-5	CASSFSVGTGSNQPQHF	TGTGCCAGCAGCTTTTCCGTGGGGACAGGGTCCAATCAGCCCCAGCATTTT
TRBD2	TRBV7-3	.	TRBJ2-2	CASNPTSGGGTGELFF	TGTGCCAGCAACCCGACTAGCGGGGGTGGAACCGGGGAGCTGTTTTTT
.	TRBV6-5	.	TRBJ2-7	CASSYRAPSSYEQYF	TGTGCCAGCAGTTACCGGGCACCGAGCTCCTACGAGCAGTACTTC